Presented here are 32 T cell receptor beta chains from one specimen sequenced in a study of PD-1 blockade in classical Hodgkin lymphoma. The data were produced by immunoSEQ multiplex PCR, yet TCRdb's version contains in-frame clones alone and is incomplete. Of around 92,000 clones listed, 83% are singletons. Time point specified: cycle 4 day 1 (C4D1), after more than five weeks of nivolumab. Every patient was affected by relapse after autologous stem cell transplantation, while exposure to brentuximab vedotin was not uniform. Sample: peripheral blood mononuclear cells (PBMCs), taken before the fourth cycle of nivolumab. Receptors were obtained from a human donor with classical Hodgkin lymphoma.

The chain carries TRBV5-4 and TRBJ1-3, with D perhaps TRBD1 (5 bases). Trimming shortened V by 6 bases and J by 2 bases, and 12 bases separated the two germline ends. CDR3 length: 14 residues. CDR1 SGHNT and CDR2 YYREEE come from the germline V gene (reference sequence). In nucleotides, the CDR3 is TGTGCCAGCAACGAGGGGCCCCCTGGAAACACCATATATTTT. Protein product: CASNEGPPGNTIYF.

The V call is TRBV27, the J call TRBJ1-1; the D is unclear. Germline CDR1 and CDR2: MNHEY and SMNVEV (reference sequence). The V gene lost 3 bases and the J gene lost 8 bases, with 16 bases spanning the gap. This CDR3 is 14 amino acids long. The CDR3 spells CASSFSGRNDEAFF. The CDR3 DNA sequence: TGTGCCAGCAGTTTTTCCGGACGGAACGACGAAGCTTTCTTT.

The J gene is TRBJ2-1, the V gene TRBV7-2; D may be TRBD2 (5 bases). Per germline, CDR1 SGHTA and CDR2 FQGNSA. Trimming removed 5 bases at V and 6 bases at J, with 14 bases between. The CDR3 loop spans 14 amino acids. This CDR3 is CASSDRTGGNEQFF. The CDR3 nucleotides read TGTGCCAGCAGCGACCGGACCGGAGGCAATGAGCAGTTCTTC.

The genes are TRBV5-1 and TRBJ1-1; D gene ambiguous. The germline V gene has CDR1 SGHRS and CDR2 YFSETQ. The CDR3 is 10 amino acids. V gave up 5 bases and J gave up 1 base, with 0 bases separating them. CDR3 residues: CASRNTEAFF. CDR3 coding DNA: TGCGCCAGCAGGAACACTGAAGCTTTCTTT.

The CDR3: CATSRDRQGATGEQFF. CDR3 DNA sequence: TGTGCCACCAGCAGAGATCGGCAGGGGGCGACAGGTGAGCAGTTCTTC. The rearrangement uses TRBV15 and TRBJ2-1; TRBD1 matches at 8 bases. The CDR3 runs 16 residues. The V and J ends lost 0 bases and 9 bases, in that order; junction bases with no gene match: 10. Germline CDR1 reads LNHNV; CDR2 reads YYDKDF (reference sequence).

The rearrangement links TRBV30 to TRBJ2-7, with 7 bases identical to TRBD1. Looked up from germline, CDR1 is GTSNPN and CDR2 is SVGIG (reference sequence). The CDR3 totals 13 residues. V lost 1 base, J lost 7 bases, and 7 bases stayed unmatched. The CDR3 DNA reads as TGTGCCTGGAGTGGGGGGACAGCACTTGAGCAGTACTTC. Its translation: CAWSGGTALEQYF. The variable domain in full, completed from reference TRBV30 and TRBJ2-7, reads SQTIHQWPATLVQPVGSPLSLECTVEGTSNPNLYWYRQAAGRGLQLLFYSVGIGQISSEVPQNLSASRPQDRQFILSSKKLLLSDSGFYLCAWSGGTALEQYFGPGTRLTVT.

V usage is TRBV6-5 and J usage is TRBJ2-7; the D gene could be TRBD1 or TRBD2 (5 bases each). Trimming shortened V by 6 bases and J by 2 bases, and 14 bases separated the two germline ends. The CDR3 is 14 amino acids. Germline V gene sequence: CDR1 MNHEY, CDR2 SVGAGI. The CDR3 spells CASRLAGAAYEQYF. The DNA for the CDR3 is TGTGCCAGCAGATTGGCCGGGGCAGCCTACGAGCAGTACTTC.

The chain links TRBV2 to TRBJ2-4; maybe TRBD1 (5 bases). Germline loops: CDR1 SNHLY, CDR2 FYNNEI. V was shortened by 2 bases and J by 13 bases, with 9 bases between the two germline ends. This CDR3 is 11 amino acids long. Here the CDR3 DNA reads TGTGCCAGCAGTGAATTATGGGGCCAGTACTTC. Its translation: CASSELWGQYF.

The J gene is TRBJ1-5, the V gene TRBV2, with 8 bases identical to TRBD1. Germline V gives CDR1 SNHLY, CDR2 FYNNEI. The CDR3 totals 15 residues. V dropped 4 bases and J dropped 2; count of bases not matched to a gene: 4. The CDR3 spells CASSGQGFGNQPQHF. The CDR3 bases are TGTGCCAGCAGTGGACAGGGGTTCGGCAATCAGCCCCAGCATTTT.

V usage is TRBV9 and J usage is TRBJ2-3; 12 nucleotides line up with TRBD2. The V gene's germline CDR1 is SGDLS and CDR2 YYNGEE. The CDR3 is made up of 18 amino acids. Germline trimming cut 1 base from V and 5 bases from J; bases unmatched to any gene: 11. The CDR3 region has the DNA TGTGCCAGCAGCGTATCGGGTGGTCTAGCGGGAGGGGAAGATACGCAGTATTTT. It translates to CASSVSGGLAGGEDTQYF.

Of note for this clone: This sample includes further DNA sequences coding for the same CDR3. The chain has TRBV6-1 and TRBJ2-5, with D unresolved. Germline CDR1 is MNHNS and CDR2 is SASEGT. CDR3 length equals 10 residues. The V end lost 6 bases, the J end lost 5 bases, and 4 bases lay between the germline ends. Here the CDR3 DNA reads TGTGCCAGCAGGAGGGAGACCCAGTACTTC. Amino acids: CASRRETQYF.

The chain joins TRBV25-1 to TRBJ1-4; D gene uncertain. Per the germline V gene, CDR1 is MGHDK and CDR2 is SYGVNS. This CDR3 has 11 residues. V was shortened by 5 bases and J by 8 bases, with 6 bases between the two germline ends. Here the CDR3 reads CASSHGEKLFF. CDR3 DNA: TGTGCCAGCAGTCATGGAGAAAAACTGTTTTTT.

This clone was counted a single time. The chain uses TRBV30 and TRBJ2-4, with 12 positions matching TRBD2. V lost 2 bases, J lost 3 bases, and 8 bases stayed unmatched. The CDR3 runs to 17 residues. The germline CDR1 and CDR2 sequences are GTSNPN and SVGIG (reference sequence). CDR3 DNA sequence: TGTGCCTGGAGTCCGGGACTAGCGGGTTCAGACAAAAACATTCAGTACTTC. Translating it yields CAWSPGLAGSDKNIQYF.

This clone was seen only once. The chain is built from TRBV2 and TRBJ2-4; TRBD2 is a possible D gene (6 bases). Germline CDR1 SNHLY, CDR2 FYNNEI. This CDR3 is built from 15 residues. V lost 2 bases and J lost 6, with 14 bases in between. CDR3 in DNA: TGTGCCAGCAGTGAATGGGGGGAGGCCTTAAACATTCAGTACTTC. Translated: CASSEWGEALNIQYF.

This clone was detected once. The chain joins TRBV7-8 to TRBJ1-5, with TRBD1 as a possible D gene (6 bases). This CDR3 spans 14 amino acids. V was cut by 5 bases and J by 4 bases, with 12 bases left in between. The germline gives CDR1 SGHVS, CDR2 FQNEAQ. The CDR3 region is CASSPGVGNQPQHF. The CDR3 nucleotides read TGTGCCAGCAGCCCAGGGGTAGGTAATCAGCCCCAGCATTTT.

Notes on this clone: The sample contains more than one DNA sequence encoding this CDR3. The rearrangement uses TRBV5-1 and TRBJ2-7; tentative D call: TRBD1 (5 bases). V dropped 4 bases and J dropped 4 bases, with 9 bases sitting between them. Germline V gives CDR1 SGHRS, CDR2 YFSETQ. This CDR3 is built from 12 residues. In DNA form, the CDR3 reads TGCGCCAGCAGCCTGACAGCATACGAGCAGTACTTC. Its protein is CASSLTAYEQYF.

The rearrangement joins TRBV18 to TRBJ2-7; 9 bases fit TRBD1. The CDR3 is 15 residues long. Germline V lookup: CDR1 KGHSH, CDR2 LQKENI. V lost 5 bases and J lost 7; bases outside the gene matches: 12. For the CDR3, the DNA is TGTGCCAGCTCATTTACCGGGACAGGGTATAGTGAGCAGTACTTC. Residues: CASSFTGTGYSEQYF.

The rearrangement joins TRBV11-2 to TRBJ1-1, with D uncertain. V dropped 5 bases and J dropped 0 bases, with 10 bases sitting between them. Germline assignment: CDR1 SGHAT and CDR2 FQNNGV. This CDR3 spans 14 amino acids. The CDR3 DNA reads TGTGCCAGCAGCCGGATAACGTTGAACACTGAAGCTTTCTTT. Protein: CASSRITLNTEAFF. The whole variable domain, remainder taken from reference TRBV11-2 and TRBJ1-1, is EAGVAQSPRYKIIEKRQSVAFWCNPISGHATLYWYQQILGQGPKLLIQFQNNGVVDDSQLPKDRFSAERLKGVDSTLKIQPAKLEDSAVYLCASSRITLNTEAFFGQGTRLTVV.

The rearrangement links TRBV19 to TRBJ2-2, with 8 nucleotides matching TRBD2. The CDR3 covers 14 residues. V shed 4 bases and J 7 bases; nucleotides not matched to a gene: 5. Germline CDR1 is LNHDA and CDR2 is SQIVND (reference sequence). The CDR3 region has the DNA TGTGCCAGTAGTACTCTAGCGGGTCGCGGGGAGCTGTTTTTT. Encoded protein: CASSTLAGRGELFF.

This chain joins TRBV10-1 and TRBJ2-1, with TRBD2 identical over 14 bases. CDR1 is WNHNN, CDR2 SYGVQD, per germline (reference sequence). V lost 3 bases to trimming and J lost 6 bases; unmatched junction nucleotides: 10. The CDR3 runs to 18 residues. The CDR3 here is CASSESGLAGVLGNEQFF. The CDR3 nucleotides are TGCGCCAGCAGTGAATCGGGACTAGCGGGAGTGTTGGGCAATGAGCAGTTCTTC.

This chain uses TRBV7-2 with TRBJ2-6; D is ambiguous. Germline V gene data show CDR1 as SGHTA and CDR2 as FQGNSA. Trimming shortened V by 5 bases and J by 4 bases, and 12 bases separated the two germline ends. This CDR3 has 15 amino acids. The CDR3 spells CASSRPPLGANVLTF. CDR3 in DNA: TGTGCCAGCAGCCGTCCTCCCCTGGGGGCCAACGTCCTGACTTTC.

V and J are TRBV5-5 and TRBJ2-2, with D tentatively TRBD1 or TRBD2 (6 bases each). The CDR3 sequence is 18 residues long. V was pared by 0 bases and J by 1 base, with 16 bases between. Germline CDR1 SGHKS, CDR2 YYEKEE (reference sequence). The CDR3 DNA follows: TGTGCCAGCAGCTTGGTTCGTCCGGGGGCCCGGAACACCGGGGAGCTGTTTTTT. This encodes CASSLVRPGARNTGELFF.

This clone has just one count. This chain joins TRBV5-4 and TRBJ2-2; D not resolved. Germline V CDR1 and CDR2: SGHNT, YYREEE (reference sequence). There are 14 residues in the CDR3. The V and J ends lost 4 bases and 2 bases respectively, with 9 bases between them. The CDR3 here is CASSPDPNTGELFF. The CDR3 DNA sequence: TGTGCCAGCAGCCCGGACCCCAACACCGGGGAGCTGTTTTTT.

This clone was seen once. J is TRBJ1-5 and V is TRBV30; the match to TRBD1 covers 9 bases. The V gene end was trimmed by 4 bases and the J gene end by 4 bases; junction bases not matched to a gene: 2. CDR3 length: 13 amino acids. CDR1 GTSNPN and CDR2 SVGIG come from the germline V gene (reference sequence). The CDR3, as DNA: TGTGCCTGGACGACAGGGGGTAATCAGCCCCAGCATTTT. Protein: CAWTTGGNQPQHF.

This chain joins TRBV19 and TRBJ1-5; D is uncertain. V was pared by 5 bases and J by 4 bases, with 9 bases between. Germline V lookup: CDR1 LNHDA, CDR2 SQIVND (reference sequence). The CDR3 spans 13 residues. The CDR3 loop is CASSRASNQPQHF. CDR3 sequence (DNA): TGTGCCAGTAGTCGGGCTTCAAATCAGCCCCAGCATTTT.

The CDR3 nucleotides read TGCGCCAGCAGCCAAGATTCCGTCCCGTTGGAGCAGTACTTC. This translates into CASSQDSVPLEQYF. The V gene is TRBV4-1, the J gene TRBJ2-7, with D unclear. V lost 0 bases and J lost 7, with 13 bases in between. Per the germline V gene, CDR1 is MGHRA and CDR2 is YSYEKL. This CDR3 spans 14 amino acids.

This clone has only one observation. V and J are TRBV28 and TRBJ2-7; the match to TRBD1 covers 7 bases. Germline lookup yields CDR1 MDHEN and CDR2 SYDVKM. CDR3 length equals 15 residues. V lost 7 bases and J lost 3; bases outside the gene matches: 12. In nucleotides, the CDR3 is TGTGCCAGCATTCCTAGTCCGGGACAGTTCTACGAGCAGTACTTC. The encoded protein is CASIPSPGQFYEQYF.

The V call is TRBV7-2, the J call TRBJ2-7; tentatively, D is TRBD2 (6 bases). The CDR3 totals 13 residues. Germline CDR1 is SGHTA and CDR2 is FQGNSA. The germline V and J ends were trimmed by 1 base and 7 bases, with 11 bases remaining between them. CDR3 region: CASSLGLVGEQYF. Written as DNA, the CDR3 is TGTGCCAGCAGCTTAGGACTAGTAGGGGAGCAGTACTTC.

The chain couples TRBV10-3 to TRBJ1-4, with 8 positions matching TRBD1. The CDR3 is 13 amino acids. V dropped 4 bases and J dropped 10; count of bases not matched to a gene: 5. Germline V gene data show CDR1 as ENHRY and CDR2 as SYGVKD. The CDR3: CAISAQGEGKLFF. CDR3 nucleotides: TGTGCCATCAGTGCACAGGGGGAGGGAAAACTGTTTTTT.

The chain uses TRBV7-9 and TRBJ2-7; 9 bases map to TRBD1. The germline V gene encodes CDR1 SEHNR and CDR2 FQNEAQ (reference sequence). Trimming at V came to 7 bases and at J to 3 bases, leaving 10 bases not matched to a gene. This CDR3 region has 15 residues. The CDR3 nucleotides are TGTGCCAGCAACCCCTCCCGGACAGGGGTCTACGAGCAGTACTTC. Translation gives CASNPSRTGVYEQYF.

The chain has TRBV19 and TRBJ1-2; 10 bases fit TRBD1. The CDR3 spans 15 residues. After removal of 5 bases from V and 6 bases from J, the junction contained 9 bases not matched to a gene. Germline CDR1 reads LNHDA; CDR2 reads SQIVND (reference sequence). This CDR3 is CASSPRDRGIHGYTF. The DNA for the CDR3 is TGTGCCAGTAGTCCCCGGGACAGGGGAATCCATGGCTACACCTTC.

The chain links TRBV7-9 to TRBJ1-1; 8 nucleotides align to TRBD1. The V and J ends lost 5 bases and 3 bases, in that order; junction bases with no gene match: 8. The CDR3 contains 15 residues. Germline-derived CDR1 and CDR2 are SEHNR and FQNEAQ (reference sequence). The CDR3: CASSPGQGVDTEAFF. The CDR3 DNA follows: TGTGCCAGCAGCCCCGGACAGGGTGTGGACACTGAAGCTTTCTTT.